The rows below give T cell receptor beta chains drawn from one sample of a study of regulatory T cells in long-lasting Graves disease. Each CDR3 protein is one row after TCRdb ran MiXCR on the multiplex PCR reads. The sample shows 530,000 or so distinct CDR3 sequences, 15% to 20% of them seen only once. These data are also associated with another study on T cells in Graves' hyperthyroidism and ophthalmopathy.

The sample consisted of peripheral blood mononuclear cells (PBMCs), taken at new diagnosis, from a patient treated with antithyroid drugs. Every receptor here comes from a man younger than 35 with Graves disease. CDR3s include the opening cysteine and the closing phenylalanine or tryptophan. The order of the fields is CDR3 protein, CDR3 DNA, clone size, V gene, J gene, D gene. A D gene is named only where the DNA matches it firmly. Only part of the rows carry a size: once, few, many, or a class if the clone is expanded.

CASSLRSNQPQHF	TGTGCCAGCAGTTTGAGGAGCAATCAGCCCCAGCATTTT	many	TRBV28	TRBJ1-5	NA
CASSLVGTINEQFF	TGCGCCAGCAGCTTGGTTGGGACTATCAATGAGCAGTTCTTC	many	TRBV5-1	TRBJ2-1	TRBD2
CASSKMGLAGGSQYF	TGTGCCAGCAGTAAGATGGGACTAGCGGGGGGATCGCAGTATTTT	few	TRBV28	TRBJ2-3	TRBD2
CASSLGFRGEQYF	TGTGCCAGCAGTTTGGGGTTCAGGGGCGAGCAGTACTTC	few	TRBV12-3/TRBV12-4	TRBJ2-7	NA
CSARGLLTSGYNEQFF	TGCAGTGCTAGGGGGCTTCTAACTAGCGGATACAATGAGCAGTTCTTC	NA	TRBV20-1	TRBJ2-1	TRBD2
CASSVEWGALEAFF	TGTGCCAGCAGCGTAGAGTGGGGGGCCCTTGAAGCTTTCTTT	NA	TRBV9	TRBJ1-1	NA
CSARDLNTARRGEQFF	TGCAGTGCTAGAGATTTAAACACCGCCCGCCGAGGGGAGCAGTTCTTC	many	TRBV20-1	TRBJ2-1	NA
CAGSLLQGNEQYF	TGTGCCGGCAGCTTACTCCAGGGGAATGAGCAGTACTTC	NA	TRBV11-2	TRBJ2-7	NA
CASSLGKGSAYEQYF	TGTGCCAGCAGCTTAGGCAAGGGGAGTGCGTACGAGCAGTACTTC	many	TRBV13	TRBJ2-7	NA
CAWSEGTGGVYEQYF	TGTGCCTGGAGTGAGGGGACAGGGGGTGTCTACGAGCAGTACTTC	many	TRBV30	TRBJ2-7	TRBD1
CASSLGDRWDYGYTF	TGTGCCAGCAGCTTGGGGGACAGATGGGACTATGGCTACACCTTC	NA	TRBV5-4	TRBJ1-2	TRBD1
CAISEMGATEAFF	TGTGCCATCAGTGAGATGGGGGCCACTGAAGCTTTCTTT	NA	TRBV10-3	TRBJ1-1	NA
CASSFVQVTEAFF	TGTGCCAGCAGTTTCGTACAAGTCACTGAAGCTTTCTTT	few	TRBV28	TRBJ1-1	NA
CASSPDRGTHSNQPQHF	TGTGCCAGCAGCCCGGACCGGGGGACACATAGCAATCAGCCCCAGCATTTT	few	TRBV7-9	TRBJ1-5	NA
CASSLGDPSYNEQFF	TGTGCCAGCAGCTTAGGGGACCCCTCCTACAATGAGCAGTTCTTC	NA	TRBV11-2	TRBJ2-1	NA
CASSSRLAGDEQFF	TGTGCCAGCAGTTCTCGACTAGCGGGCGATGAGCAGTTCTTC	many	TRBV5-1	TRBJ2-1	TRBD2
CASSLDGRSSSPLHF	TGTGCCAGCAGTTTAGACGGCAGGTCGTCTTCACCCCTCCACTTT	many	TRBV12-3/TRBV12-4	TRBJ1-6	NA
CASSSLRGDRDSYEQYF	TGTGCCAGCAGCTCTCTACGGGGAGACAGGGACTCCTACGAGCAGTACTTC	many	TRBV11-2	TRBJ2-7	TRBD1
CASSSGRMVNTGELFF	TGTGCTAGCAGCTCGGGACGAATGGTGAACACCGGGGAGCTGTTTTTT	many	TRBV7-7	TRBJ2-2	NA
CASSPSSGTETQYF	TGTGCCAGCAGCCCATCCTCTGGGACAGAGACCCAGTACTTC	many	TRBV11-2	TRBJ2-5	NA
CASSLWDRSNQPQHF	TGTGCCAGCAGTTTATGGGACAGAAGCAATCAGCCCCAGCATTTT	many	TRBV28	TRBJ1-5	NA
CASSVELAGSSYEQYF	TGTGCCAGCAGTGTTGAACTAGCGGGTAGCTCCTACGAGCAGTACTTC	many	TRBV2	TRBJ2-7	TRBD2
CSATPQQNNEQFF	TGCAGTGCTACCCCCCAGCAGAACAATGAGCAGTTCTTC	NA	TRBV20-1	TRBJ2-1	NA
CASRESAGGYNEQFF	TGTGCCAGCAGAGAATCGGCGGGAGGGTACAATGAGCAGTTCTTC	NA	TRBV2	TRBJ2-1	TRBD2
CASSPPGQYSNQPQHF	TGTGCCAGCAGCCCCCCGGGACAGTATAGCAATCAGCCCCAGCATTTT	few	TRBV28	TRBJ1-5	TRBD1
CASSPPLGTGRTEAFF	TGTGCCAGCAGTCCCCCCCTCGGGACAGGGCGAACTGAAGCTTTCTTT	many	TRBV28	TRBJ1-1	TRBD1
CSARSGLAGGYNEQFF	TGCAGTGCTAGATCTGGACTAGCGGGAGGCTACAATGAGCAGTTCTTC	NA	TRBV20-1	TRBJ2-1	TRBD2
CASAAGDSTDTQYF	TGTGCCAGCGCAGCGGGAGATAGCACAGATACGCAGTATTTT	NA	TRBV6-4	TRBJ2-3	TRBD2
CATSRALVQQYF	TGTGCCACCAGCAGAGCGCTCGTCCAGCAGTACTTC	NA	TRBV15	TRBJ2-7	NA
CASSSTYGGPDTQYF	TGTGCCAGCAGTTCAACCTACGGGGGACCAGATACGCAGTATTTT	many	TRBV6-5	TRBJ2-3	NA
CASSARTGLAKNIQYF	TGTGCCAGCAGTGCGCGGACAGGGTTAGCCAAAAACATTCAGTACTTC	many	TRBV27	TRBJ2-4	TRBD1
CSVEDLQGAGDYGYTF	TGCAGCGTTGAAGATCTTCAGGGGGCAGGAGACTATGGCTACACCTTC	NA	TRBV29-1	TRBJ1-2	TRBD1
CASSFPTGDTQYF	TGTGCCAGCAGTTTTCCTACTGGAGATACGCAGTATTTT	NA	TRBV6-2/TRBV6-3	TRBJ2-3	NA
CSARDALNDPQETQYF	TGCAGTGCTAGAGATGCACTAAACGATCCCCAAGAGACCCAGTACTTC	few	TRBV20-1	TRBJ2-5	NA
CASSLLGPNTEAFF	TGTGCCAGCAGTTTATTGGGGCCGAACACTGAAGCTTTCTTT	NA	TRBV27	TRBJ1-1	NA
CASSPWGGGNIQYF	TGTGCCAGCAGCCCATGGGGCGGAGGAAACATTCAGTACTTC	NA	TRBV7-2	TRBJ2-4	NA
CASTLRQGVVTDTQYF	TGTGCCAGCACTTTAAGGCAGGGAGTAGTCACAGATACGCAGTATTTT	many	TRBV12-3/TRBV12-4	TRBJ2-3	NA
CASSFSAVGSPLHF	TGTGCCAGCAGTTTTTCTGCTGTGGGTTCACCCCTCCACTTT	many	TRBV28	TRBJ1-6	NA
CASSLGLAGVLEQYF	TGTGCCAGCAGTTTGGGTCTAGCGGGAGTTCTCGAGCAGTACTTC	many	TRBV28	TRBJ2-7	TRBD2
CASRPAGVTDTQYF	TGTGCCTCGAGACCGGCGGGGGTCACAGATACGCAGTATTTT	few	TRBV10-3	TRBJ2-3	TRBD2
CASFRHSGDPYEQYF	TGTGCCAGCTTTCGACACAGCGGGGACCCCTACGAGCAGTACTTC	many	TRBV6-1	TRBJ2-7	TRBD2
CASSQQGVNEKLFF	TGTGCCAGCAGCCAACAGGGAGTCAATGAAAAACTGTTTTTT	few	TRBV5-4	TRBJ1-4	NA
CASSQGTARETQYF	TGTGCCAGCAGCCAAGGGACCGCCCGGGAGACCCAGTACTTC	few	TRBV3-1	TRBJ2-5	NA
CASATGTGIGELFF	TGTGCCAGTGCGACCGGGACAGGGATTGGGGAGCTGTTTTTT	NA	TRBV3-1	TRBJ2-2	TRBD1
CSVEEGLGRNTEAFF	TGCAGCGTTGAAGAGGGGCTGGGACGGAACACTGAAGCTTTCTTT	many	TRBV29-1	TRBJ1-1	NA
CAGRRDVANQPQHF	TGTGCCGGCAGACGGGACGTAGCCAATCAGCCCCAGCATTTT	many	TRBV2	TRBJ1-5	NA
CSIDRGREQFF	TGCAGCATCGACAGGGGTCGTGAGCAGTTCTTC	NA	TRBV29-1	TRBJ2-1	TRBD1
CASSVGVAIYNEQFF	TGCGCCAGCAGCGTCGGAGTAGCGATCTACAATGAGCAGTTCTTC	NA	TRBV5-1	TRBJ2-1	NA
CASSHRGYAEAFF	TGTGCCAGCAGTCACAGGGGGTACGCTGAAGCTTTCTTT	NA	TRBV2	TRBJ1-1	TRBD1
CASGLSADFSSYNEQFF	TGTGCTAGTGGTTTGTCGGCAGATTTTAGCTCCTACAATGAGCAGTTCTTC	few	TRBV12-5	TRBJ2-1	NA
CAISPATSAYEQYF	TGTGCCATCAGCCCCGCGACTAGCGCCTACGAGCAGTACTTC	NA	TRBV10-3	TRBJ2-7	TRBD2